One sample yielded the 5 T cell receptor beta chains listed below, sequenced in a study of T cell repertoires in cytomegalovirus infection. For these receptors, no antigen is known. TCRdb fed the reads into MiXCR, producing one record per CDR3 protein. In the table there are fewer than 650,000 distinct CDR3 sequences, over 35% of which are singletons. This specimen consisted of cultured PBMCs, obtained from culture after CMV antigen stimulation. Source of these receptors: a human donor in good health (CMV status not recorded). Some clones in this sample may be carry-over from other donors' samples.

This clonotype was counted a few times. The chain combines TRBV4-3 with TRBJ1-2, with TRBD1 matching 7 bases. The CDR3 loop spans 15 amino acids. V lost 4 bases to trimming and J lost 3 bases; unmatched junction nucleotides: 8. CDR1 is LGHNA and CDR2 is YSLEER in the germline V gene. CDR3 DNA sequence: TGCGCCAGCAGCCCGCAGGGGGGGGTTCACTATGGCTACACCTTC. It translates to CASSPQGGVHYGYTF.

The DNA of the CDR3 is TGCAGCGTTGGAAGCAGGCTCACAGATACGCAGTATTTT. Encoded protein: CSVGSRLTDTQYF. The chain joins TRBV29-1 to TRBJ2-3; D gene ambiguous. The CDR3 loop spans 13 amino acids. Between the trimmed V and J ends, which lost 4 bases and 2 bases, there was a span of 10 bases. Looked up from germline, CDR1 is SQVTM and CDR2 is ANQGSEA.

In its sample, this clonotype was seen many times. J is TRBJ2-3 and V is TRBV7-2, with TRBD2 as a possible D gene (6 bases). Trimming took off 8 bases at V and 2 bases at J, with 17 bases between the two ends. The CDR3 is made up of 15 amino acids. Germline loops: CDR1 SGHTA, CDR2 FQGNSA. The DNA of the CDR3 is TGTGCCAGCCAACGGGGCGGGACCAACACAGATACGCAGTATTTT. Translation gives CASQRGGTNTDTQYF.

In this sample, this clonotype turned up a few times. As DNA, the CDR3 is TGTGCCAGCAGCTTATGGGGGGCAGGATTGAACACTGAAGCTTTCTTT. It is translated as CASSLWGAGLNTEAFF. The V gene is TRBV7-2, the J gene TRBJ1-1, with D maybe TRBD1 (6 bases). Germline-derived CDR1 and CDR2 are SGHTA and FQGNSA. The CDR3 is 16 amino acids. Trimming stripped 2 bases from V and 0 bases from J, with 13 bases between.

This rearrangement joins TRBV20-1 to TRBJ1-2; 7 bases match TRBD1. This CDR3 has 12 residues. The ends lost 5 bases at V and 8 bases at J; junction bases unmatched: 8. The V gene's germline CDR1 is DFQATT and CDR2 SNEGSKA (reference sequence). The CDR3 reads CSAGTALSGYTF. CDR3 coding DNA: TGCAGTGCTGGGACAGCCCTATCCGGCTACACCTTC.